This section outlines one T cell receptor beta chain sequence together with its context. Its antigen target is currently unknown. There are no base qualities to consult, and no much larger clone falls within one base. The sample's treatment or condition, from its label and the paper: roughly 19 received Ad26.COV2.S at low or high dose, single or two shots; about 5 received placebo; per-sample allocation not given. Repertoires of vaccine and placebo recipients were sequenced from samples taken on day 63 after the first injection. Between 29 July and 7 August 2020, Cohort 1b enrolled about 27 adults aged 18-55 years at one site in Boston, USA. Ad26.COV2.S was a replication-incompetent adenovirus type 26 vector expressing a prefusion-stabilized SARS-CoV-2 spike protein from the original Wuhan strain. From V the trimming removes 4 bases and from J it removes 9 bases, while the gene matches leave 13 bases of the junction unaccounted for. For CDR1 and CDR2, the germline V gene lists SGHDN and FVKESK. The CDR3, from cysteine to phenylalanine, totals 17 residues. Just CDR3 DNA is preserved here, 51 bases in frame from base 1.

This sample was taken from a study of Ad26.COV2.S vaccination and SARS-CoV-2 variants (dated by TCRdb to 2020 to 2023). Background for the entire study: Vaccine-arm donors came from COV1001, a multicentre, randomized, double-blind, placebo-controlled phase I-IIa trial of Ad26.COV2.S in healthy adults. Dosing of Ad26.COV2.S was intramuscular, at either 5x10^10 or 1x10^11 viral particles, delivered as one shot or as two shots spaced 56 days apart. Sequencing of the TCRbeta repertoire served to evaluate the specificity and breadth of SARS-CoV-2-reactive T cell receptors following Ad26.COV2.S vaccination. A total of around 32 samples were included in the TCR-sequenced set, comprising 19 Ad26.COV2.S vaccine recipients, 5 placebo recipients and 8 SARS-CoV-2 convalescent individuals. Participants in the trial were split at random into five groups of five each, receiving low-dose or high-dose Ad26.COV2.S once or twice, or else placebo on both occasions. Throughout the experiments and outcome assessment, investigators stayed blinded to trial group allocation.

The paper's findings and limits, for the study overall: Comparable non-spike TCR breadth was observed between vaccine and placebo recipients, consistent with only spike being contained in the vaccine. Higher spike-specific TCR breadth was observed in Ad26.COV2.S recipients than in placebo recipients (P = 0.0014). It was noted by the authors that total T cell responses may have been underestimated by the TCR breadth and depth analyses. After vaccination, substantial breadth of spike-specific CD8+ and CD4+ T cell responses was reported. The study lacked the statistical power to compare responses across vaccine doses or regimens.

The immunoSEQ Assay was used to sequence TCRbeta CDR3 regions. After extraction, genomic DNA underwent amplification by bias-controlled multiplex PCR, followed by high-throughput sequencing. The paper's data handling went like this. To quantify the absolute abundance of every unique TCRbeta CDR3 region, sequences were collapsed and filtered. T cell fraction was estimated by normalizing TCRbeta template counts to usable DNA, with usable DNA measured through amplification of reference genes found in all nucleated cells. Repertoire TCRs were annotated as SARS-CoV-2-specific by exact matching of V gene, CDR3 amino acid sequence and J gene to a known reactive TCR set. The reference SARS-CoV-2 TCR set was obtained from MIRA and was filtered for enrichment in COVID-19-positive ImmuneCODE repertoires, whereby public or cross-reactive TCRs were removed. Using the MIRA antigens, annotated TCRs were further analysed by specific ORF or by position within an ORF. Breadth was defined as the number of annotated unique rearrangements divided by the total number of unique productive rearrangements, and depth was defined as the summed frequency of the annotated unique rearrangements. TCR breadth was compared between groups using two-sided Wilcoxon rank-sum tests. In its TCRdb copy, this immuneACCESS table keeps in-frame sequences only and misses some clones. Where compared with another copy, unresolved V genes explain less than half of these, and the others have no known cause. Clone size and V and J calls were adopted from that table, with D and trimming inferred from the DNA. Within this sample are about 440,000 clones, with less than 95% of them counted one time only. Less than 4.5% of the sample is held by the ten biggest clonotypes.

The receptor was isolated from a person between 18 and 65 years old who received the Ad26.COV2.S COVID-19 vaccine or a placebo. Recombination joined TRBV14 with TRBJ2-1, with TRBD2 identical over 12 junction bases. The specimen was peripheral blood, collected in a trial of Ad26.COV2.S vaccine versus placebo. The nucleotide sequence reads TGTGCCAGCAGCCGTGATTCTAGCGGGAGGGCCCCCTCTGAGCAGTTCTTC. Its protein reads: CASSRDSSGRAPSEQFF. The entire variable domain, with the stretches around the CDR3 drawn from the reference TRBV14 and TRBJ2-1 proteins, is EAGVTQFPSHSVIEKGQTVTLRCDPISGHDNLYWYRRVMGKEIKFLLHFVKESKQDESGMPNNRFLAERTGGTYSTLKVQPAELEDSGVYFCASSRDSSGRAPSEQFFGPGTRLTVL.